This paragraph reports one T cell receptor (beta chain). The antigen is not known. The assay was immunoSEQ multiplex PCR, and TCRdb's table has in-frame clones only and misses some. The sample holds tens of thousands of clones, approximately 87% seen once. The data stem from a study of OX40 agonist ivuxolimab in advanced cancers. Whole-study findings and limits: Blood T cells, both CD4+ and CD8+, expanded clonally by week 6 at 0.1 to 3.0 mg/kg.

CDR3 length: 11 amino acids. Trimming stripped 6 bases from V and 10 bases from J, with 13 bases between. CDR1 is DFQATT, CDR2 SNEGSKA, per germline (reference sequence). Drawing of blood for sampling happened at baseline, at cycle 4 day 1, and at cycle 7 day 1. Material: CD4+ or CD8+ T cells sorted from blood, obtained in a trial of the OX40 agonist ivuxolimab. The chain recombines TRBV20-1 with TRBJ2-1, with D perhaps TRBD2 (5 bases). The receptor's source is an adult with an advanced solid tumor such as melanoma, head and neck, liver or kidney cancer. The CDR3 nucleotides read TGCAGTGCCGAGGGTCTAGTGGAGCAGTTCTTC. It yields the protein CSAEGLVEQFF.